This TCR beta chain was recorded in a study of identical twins. One entry per CDR3 protein, called by TCRdb with MiXCR from the 5' RACE reads. The sample consists of 450,000 or so distinct CDR3 sequences, approximately 24% of them appearing once. This clonotype was seen only once. CDR1 is DFQATT and CDR2 is SNEGSKA in the germline V gene (reference sequence). The CDR3 length is 14 residues. V was shortened by 4 bases and J by 0 bases, with 12 bases between the two germline ends. This sample also belongs to another study, concerning T cells expressing NK-cell markers.

Input material: CD4+ T cells sorted from blood. The TCR sequence derives from a woman in her late teens or twenties in good health. This rearrangement joins TRBV20-1 to TRBJ1-1; perhaps TRBD1 as D (5 bases). CDR3: CSAIPGRLNTEAFF. CDR3 bases: TGCAGTGCTATCCCGGGACGGTTGAACACTGAAGCTTTCTTT.